The next 20 T cell receptor beta chains were all read from a single sample in a study of blood T cell repertoires in COVID-19. Repertoires were generated with immunoSEQ multiplex PCR, while TCRdb's copy carries only in-frame clones and drops some. The sample comprises approximately 90,000 clones, 75% to 90% of which are singletons, and 31% rests with the top ten. Sequenced sample: peripheral blood. These receptor sequences come from a woman aged 80 or over with active or convalescent COVID-19.

This clone has a single count. CDR3 bases: TGCGCCAGCAGCTATGCCGACGTTACAGGGCGGAATGAGCAGTTCTTC. Residues: CASSYADVTGRNEQFF. J is TRBJ2-1 and V is TRBV5-1; perhaps TRBD1 as D (6 bases). Germline V lookup: CDR1 SGHRS, CDR2 YFSETQ. Trimming removed 3 bases at V and 7 bases at J, with 20 bases between. The CDR3 covers 16 residues.

V is TRBV3-1 (or the pseudogene TRBV3-2) and J is TRBJ2-5, with 13 bases fitting TRBD2. J lost 5 bases, V lost 5 bases, and 5 bases had no gene match. The CDR3 loop spans 15 amino acids. CDR1 is LGHDT and CDR2 is YNNKEL in the germline V gene (reference sequence). Written as DNA, the CDR3 is TGTGCCAGCAGCGTGGGACTAGCGGGACTGGAGACCCAGTACTTC. It translates to CASSVGLAGLETQYF.

For this clone: This sample also contains other DNA sequences that code for the same CDR3. CDR3 sequence: CSVRRNTEAFF. CDR3 nucleotide sequence: TGCAGTGTGCGTAGGAACACTGAAGCTTTCTTT. J is TRBJ1-1 and V is TRBV20-1, with unresolved D. CDR1 is DFQATT, CDR2 SNEGSKA, per germline (reference sequence). V dropped 7 bases and J dropped 1 base, with 7 bases sitting between them. The CDR3 sequence is 11 residues long.

This clone has more than one count but fewer than ten. V usage is TRBV5-1 and J usage is TRBJ2-7; 11 nucleotides agree with TRBD1. Per the germline V gene, CDR1 is SGHRS and CDR2 is YFSETQ. The CDR3 loop spans 14 amino acids. Losses at the gene ends were 4 bases for V and 7 bases for J; bases not matched to a gene: 7. The CDR3 reads CASSPGTGGREQYF. CDR3 in DNA: TGCGCCAGCAGCCCCGGGACAGGGGGAAGAGAGCAGTACTTC.

V is TRBV7-2 and J is TRBJ1-6, with TRBD1 matching 9 bases. Germline trimming cut 3 bases from V and 10 bases from J; bases unmatched to any gene: 7. Germline CDR1 is SGHTA and CDR2 is FQGNSA. The CDR3 is 15 amino acids. The CDR3 region is CASSFGTGWASPLHF. CDR3 DNA sequence: TGTGCCAGCAGCTTCGGGACAGGGTGGGCATCACCCCTCCACTTT.

V gene TRBV9 combines with J gene TRBJ2-1; no reliable D call. This CDR3 is 16 amino acids long. CDR1 SGDLS and CDR2 YYNGEE come from the germline V gene. Trimming shortened V by 2 bases and J by 0 bases, and 12 bases separated the two germline ends. The CDR3 protein is CASSVSGGSSYNEQFF. The CDR3 coding sequence is TGTGCCAGCAGCGTGTCCGGCGGAAGCTCCTACAATGAGCAGTTCTTC. The whole variable domain, remainder taken from reference TRBV9 and TRBJ2-1, is DSGVTQTPKHLITATGQRVTLRCSPRSGDLSVYWYQQSLDQGLQFLIQYYNGEERAKGNILERFSAQQFPDLHSELNLSSLELGDSALYFCASSVSGGSSYNEQFFGPGTRLTVL.

The CDR3 DNA sequence: TGTGCCAGCAGTGAGGACACGAACACTGAAGCTTTCTTT. This encodes CASSEDTNTEAFF. The V gene is TRBV9, the J gene TRBJ1-1; maybe TRBD1 (5 bases). This CDR3 spans 13 amino acids. Germline CDR1 SGDLS, CDR2 YYNGEE. The V gene lost 5 bases and the J gene lost 1 base, with 9 bases spanning the gap. Variable domain in full (rest from reference TRBV9 and TRBJ1-1): DSGVTQTPKHLITATGQRVTLRCSPRSGDLSVYWYQQSLDQGLQFLIQYYNGEERAKGNILERFSAQQFPDLHSELNLSSLELGDSALYFCASSEDTNTEAFFGQGTRLTVV.

The chain employs TRBV6-2 or TRBV6-3 and TRBJ2-7; 8 nucleotides match TRBD2. The CDR3 totals 14 residues. In germline, CDR1 is MNHEY, CDR2 SVGEGT. The V gene end was trimmed by 5 bases and the J gene end by 6 bases; junction bases not matched to a gene: 9. The CDR3 region has the DNA TGTGCCAGCAGTCCCTCCGGGGGGGCCGCCGAGCAGTACTTC. Its protein product is CASSPSGGAAEQYF.

This chain uses TRBV5-1 with TRBJ1-2; D remains ambiguous. V was clipped by 3 bases and J by 4 bases, with 7 bases between them. The length of the CDR3 is 12 residues. Germline CDR1 reads SGHRS; CDR2 reads YFSETQ. The CDR3 sequence: CASSSLGYGYTF. The DNA of the CDR3 is TGCGCCAGCAGCTCCCTCGGCTATGGCTACACCTTC.

The chain combines TRBV2 with TRBJ2-1; perhaps TRBD1 as D (5 bases). Per germline, CDR1 SNHLY and CDR2 FYNNEI. Between the trimmed V and J ends, which lost 6 bases and 2 bases, there was a span of 14 bases. This CDR3 spans 15 amino acids. The CDR3 loop reads CASRPPDTPYNEQFF. The DNA of the CDR3 is TGTGCCAGCAGGCCCCCGGACACCCCCTACAATGAGCAGTTCTTC.

The gene calls are TRBV6-5 and TRBJ1-5; D is uncertain. Trimming cost V 6 bases and J 2 bases, with 14 bases left between them. The CDR3 length is 15 residues. Germline V CDR1 and CDR2: MNHEY, SVGAGI. Here the CDR3 DNA reads TGTGCCAGCAGACCTCCGGGGAGGGGCAATCAGCCCCAGCATTTT. This encodes CASRPPGRGNQPQHF.

J is TRBJ1-6 and V is TRBV19; TRBD1 matches at 9 bases. Per the germline V gene, CDR1 is LNHDA and CDR2 is SQIVND (reference sequence). V shed 4 bases, J shed 6 bases, and the junction held 4 bases outside the gene matches. This CDR3 has 15 amino acids. In nucleotides, the CDR3 is TGTGCCAGTAGTACCCAGGACAGGGGTAATTCACCCCTCCACTTT. Translating gives CASSTQDRGNSPLHF.

V and J are TRBV28 and TRBJ1-4; D may be TRBD1 (5 bases). V lost 1 base and J lost 8, with 17 bases in between. The length of the CDR3 is 16 residues. From germline, CDR1 is MDHEN and CDR2 SYDVKM. CDR3 nucleotide sequence: TGTGCCAGCAGTTTATTAGGGTCAGGGTTAGGAGAAAAACTGTTTTTT. Its protein product is CASSLLGSGLGEKLFF.

This sequence joins TRBV7-9 and TRBJ1-2; D gene uncertain. Between the trimmed V and J ends, which lost 5 bases and 11 bases, there was a span of 12 bases. Germline-derived CDR1 and CDR2 are SEHNR and FQNEAQ (reference sequence). The CDR3 has 11 amino acids. CDR3 amino acids: CASSPSEGYTF. The DNA for the CDR3 is TGTGCCAGCAGCCCCTCGGAGGGATACACCTTC.

This clone was counted a few times. CDR3: CASSLAGGLETQYF. DNA of the CDR3: TGTGCCAGCAGCTTAGCAGGGGGCTTAGAGACCCAGTACTTC. The rearrangement joins TRBV7-9 to TRBJ2-5; 7 bases align to TRBD1. V shed 0 bases and J 4 bases; nucleotides not matched to a gene: 2. The CDR3 consists of 14 residues. From germline, CDR1 is SEHNR and CDR2 FQNEAQ (reference sequence).

This chain connects TRBV2 to TRBJ1-1, with a weak D call TRBD1 (6 bases). CDR3 length equals 16 residues. Germline CDR1 reads SNHLY; CDR2 reads FYNNEI. The V end was cut by 2 bases, the J end by 0 bases, with 13 bases between. The CDR3 nucleotides are TGTGCCAGCAGTGAACGAGGACAGTCCATGAACACTGAAGCTTTCTTT. It encodes CASSERGQSMNTEAFF.

This clone was counted once. This sequence joins TRBV2 and TRBJ1-4; 9 bases map to TRBD1. V trimming: 4 bases; J trimming: 2 bases; junction bases outside the gene matches: 5. The germline V gene encodes CDR1 SNHLY and CDR2 FYNNEI. The CDR3 totals 16 residues. The CDR3 DNA sequence: TGTGCCAGCAGTGGGGACAGGGTATCGACTAATGAAAAACTGTTTTTT. It specifies CASSGDRVSTNEKLFF.

This clone was picked up many times. The rearrangement uses TRBV28 and TRBJ2-7; TRBD2 matches at 7 bases. J was trimmed by 6 bases and V by 5 bases; bases with no gene match: 10. The germline CDR1 and CDR2 sequences are MDHEN and SYDVKM. The CDR3 runs to 14 residues. CDR3 sequence reads: CASSPPGLFSEQYF. CDR3 coding DNA: TGTGCCAGCAGTCCGCCGGGACTATTCTCCGAGCAGTACTTC.

The chain combines TRBV2 with TRBJ2-7; 13 bases map to TRBD2. CDR3 length: 15 amino acids. The germline CDR1 and CDR2 sequences are SNHLY and FYNNEI. Trimming at V came to 4 bases and at J to 7 bases, leaving 7 bases not matched to a gene. The CDR3 sequence is CASSVGLAGSDEQYF. CDR3 DNA sequence: TGTGCCAGCAGTGTGGGACTAGCGGGATCGGATGAGCAGTACTTC.

The rearrangement joins TRBV2 to TRBJ1-5; TRBD1 matches 8 bases. Per the germline V gene, CDR1 is SNHLY and CDR2 is FYNNEI. V gave up 2 bases and J gave up 7 bases; unmatched junction bases: 4. This CDR3 spans 14 amino acids. CDR3 loop: CASSEWTGFQPQHF. DNA for the CDR3: TGTGCCAGCAGTGAATGGACAGGGTTCCAGCCCCAGCATTTT.